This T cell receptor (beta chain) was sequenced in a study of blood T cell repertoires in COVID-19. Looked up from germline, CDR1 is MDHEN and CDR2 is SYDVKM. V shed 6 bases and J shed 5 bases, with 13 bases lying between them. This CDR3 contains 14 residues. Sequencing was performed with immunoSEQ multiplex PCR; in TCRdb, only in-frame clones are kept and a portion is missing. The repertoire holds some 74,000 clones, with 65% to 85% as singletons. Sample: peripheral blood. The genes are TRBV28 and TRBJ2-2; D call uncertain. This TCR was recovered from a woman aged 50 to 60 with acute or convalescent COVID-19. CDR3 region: CASSLGARTGELFF. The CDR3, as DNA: TGTGCCAGCAGCCTCGGAGCGAGGACCGGGGAGCTGTTTTTT.